The rows below give T cell receptor beta chains drawn from one sample of a study of blood T cell repertoires in COVID-19. Sequencing was performed with immunoSEQ multiplex PCR; in TCRdb, only in-frame clones are kept and a portion is missing. The sample yields about 200,000 clones, more than 65% seen once. Sample: peripheral blood. The receptors were gathered from a man between 50 and 59 years old with active or convalescent COVID-19. CDR3s include the opening cysteine and the closing phenylalanine or tryptophan. A D gene is named only where the DNA matches it firmly. The listing skips clone size in some rows; elsewhere it reads once, few, many or a size class.

d_call cdr3_length j_call v_call clone_size cdr3_aa cdr3_nt
TRBD1 14 TRBJ1-5 TRBV19 NA CASTNRGALQPQHF TGTGCCAGTACCAACAGGGGGGCCTTGCAGCCCCAGCATTTT
TRBD1 14 TRBJ1-2 TRBV2 NA CASSEWTGEDGYTF TGTGCCAGCAGTGAATGGACAGGGGAGGATGGCTACACCTTC
NA 15 TRBJ1-2 TRBV24-1 NA CATSDRDNPYYGYTF TGTGCCACCAGTGATAGGGACAATCCCTACTATGGCTACACCTTC
NA 15 TRBJ2-5 TRBV4-1 NA CASSQVKQEQETQYF TGCGCCAGCAGCCAAGTAAAGCAGGAACAAGAGACCCAGTACTTC
NA 14 TRBJ2-7 TRBV5-8 NA CASSPWDSPYEQYF TGTGCCAGCAGCCCCTGGGACTCGCCCTACGAGCAGTACTTC
TRBD1 18 TRBJ2-5 TRBV5-4 NA CASSLRRGTGGYQETQYF TGTGCCAGCAGCTTGAGGAGGGGGACAGGGGGATATCAAGAGACCCAGTACTTC
NA 14 TRBJ1-5 TRBV21-1 NA CASVFLSPVQPQHF TGTGCCAGCGTGTTCCTATCCCCCGTGCAGCCCCAGCATTTT
TRBD1 13 TRBJ1-4 TRBV7-8 NA CASSLPRGEKLFF TGTGCCAGCAGCTTACCCAGGGGGGAAAAACTGTTTTTT
TRBD2 14 TRBJ2-3 TRBV30 NA CAWRTSGTPGTQYF TGTGCCTGGAGGACTAGCGGGACCCCCGGTACGCAGTATTTT
NA 13 TRBJ1-4 TRBV30 few CAWSAGLNEKLFF TGTGCCTGGAGTGCCGGACTTAATGAAAAACTGTTTTTT
NA 11 TRBJ1-2 TRBV20-1 NA CSVGAVYGYTF TGCAGTGTAGGGGCAGTTTATGGCTACACCTTC
NA 16 TRBJ1-1 TRBV18 NA CASSPNNRDMNTEAFF TGTGCCAGCTCACCGAACAACAGGGACATGAACACTGAAGCTTTCTTT
NA 11 TRBJ1-1 TRBV28 NA CASSFDSEAFF TGTGCCAGCAGTTTCGACAGTGAAGCTTTCTTT
NA 13 TRBJ2-3 TRBV28 NA CASSHHSRDTQYF TGTGCCAGCAGCCACCACTCTAGGGATACGCAGTATTTT
TRBD2 16 TRBJ2-1 TRBV7-2 NA CASSLVLGLAGHEQFF TGTGCCAGCAGCTTAGTTCTGGGACTAGCGGGACATGAGCAGTTCTTC
TRBD1 17 TRBJ1-1 TRBV7-2 NA CASSRDGRGTVNTEAFF TGTGCCAGCAGCCGGGACGGGAGAGGGACAGTGAACACTGAAGCTTTCTTT
TRBD2 14 TRBJ2-5 TRBV3-1/TRBV3-2 once CASSQVAGEETQYF TGTGCCAGCAGCCAAGTAGCGGGAGAAGAGACCCAGTACTTC
NA 13 TRBJ1-5 TRBV19 NA CASSIVPDQPQHF TGTGCCAGTAGTATAGTCCCCGATCAGCCCCAGCATTTT
TRBD1 14 TRBJ1-6 TRBV18 NA CASSPEGAGSPLHF TGTGCCAGCTCACCCGAGGGGGCTGGTTCACCCCTCCACTTT